The source of this TCR delta chain is a study of γδ T cells in repeated Plasmodium falciparum infection. The CDR3 loop spans 14 amino acids. Trimming at V came to 4 bases and at J to 3 bases, leaving 10 bases not matched to a gene. CDR1 and CDR2 (germline): TVYSNPD, GDNSRS (reference sequence). With CATT, TCRdb re-called clones from the multiplex PCR reads. The repertoire has 53,000 or so delta-chain clones, 1.9% of them found once; the top ten carry about 24%. Gammadelta T cells were flow-sorted from PBMC into Vgamma9/Vdelta2+ and Vdelta2-negative populations for bulk analysis. In the case of this clone: A read error likely explains why the TCRdb protein, taken from a much larger clone, differs from this DNA's translation at residue 9; the protein shown is translated from the DNA.

This clonotype originated in a pool of human donors (malaria-infected and uninfected, not separated). The sample consisted of gamma-delta T cells from blood. The V and J genes are TRDV3 and TRDJ1; 8 bases are shared with TRDD3. CDR3 sequence (DNA): TGTGCCTACAACTGGGGGTCGTACGCCGATAAACTCATCTTT. This encodes CAYNWGSYADKLIF.